The 14 T cell receptor beta chains presented below share a single source sample, sequenced in a study of blood T cell repertoires in COVID-19. TCRdb keeps only in-frame clones here, not all; method: immunoSEQ multiplex PCR. The sample carries over 200,000 clones, approximately 86% recorded once. The sequenced sample consisted of PBMCs or T cells enriched from blood (not recorded which). Every receptor here comes from a woman in her 30s who had been exposed to COVID-19.

The V gene is TRBV21-1, the J gene TRBJ1-2; TRBD1, the D gene given by the table, was not confirmed from the DNA. TRBV21-1 constitutes a pseudogene. This CDR3 is 14 amino acids long. DNA for the CDR3: TGTGCCAGCAGCAAAAGTGGGGACACGATGGGCTACACCTTC. This translates into CASSKSGDTMGYTF.

This sequence joins TRBV19 and TRBJ1-2, with 7 bases matching TRBD1. In germline, CDR1 is LNHDA, CDR2 SQIVND (reference sequence). With 5 bases clipped from V and 4 bases from J, the junction kept 7 bases outside the gene matches. The CDR3 extends over 14 amino acids. Here the CDR3 reads CASSGRQGPYGYTF. The CDR3 DNA reads TGTGCCAGTAGTGGGAGACAGGGCCCCTATGGCTACACCTTC.

The genes are TRBV2 and TRBJ2-7; D uncertain. The germline V and J ends were trimmed by 4 bases and 3 bases, with 7 bases remaining between them. The CDR3 is made up of 12 amino acids. Germline lookup yields CDR1 SNHLY and CDR2 FYNNEI. DNA of the CDR3: TGTGCCAGCAGTGTGAGTTACTACGAGCAGTACTTC. Its translation: CASSVSYYEQYF.

The genes are TRBV5-1 and TRBJ2-2; the match to TRBD2 covers 10 bases. This CDR3 spans 18 amino acids. The V and J ends lost 4 bases and 0 bases, in that order; junction bases with no gene match: 9. Per germline, CDR1 SGHRS and CDR2 YFSETQ. The CDR3 reads CASSPLAGAFSNTGELFF. CDR3 coding DNA: TGCGCCAGCAGCCCGCTAGCGGGGGCTTTCTCGAACACCGGGGAGCTGTTTTTT. The full variable domain, completed using reference TRBV5-1 and TRBJ2-2, is KAGVTQTPRYLIKTRGQQVTLSCSPISGHRSVSWYQQTPGQGLQFLFEYFSETQRNKGNFPGRFSGRQFSNSRSEMNVSTLELGDSALYLCASSPLAGAFSNTGELFFGEGSRLTVL.

CDR3 nucleotides: TGTGCCAGCAGTACCCGACGCGGGGGGGCCTACGAGCAGTACTTC. As protein: CASSTRRGGAYEQYF. The gene calls are TRBV27 and TRBJ2-7; TRBD2 matches at 9 bases. Trimming took 5 bases from V and 2 from J; bases not matched to a gene: 7. The length of the CDR3 is 15 residues. Germline-derived CDR1 and CDR2 are MNHEY and SMNVEV (reference sequence).

The V gene is TRBV2, the J gene TRBJ1-2, with 8 bases that match TRBD1. The CDR3 runs to 16 residues. The V gene's germline CDR1 is SNHLY and CDR2 FYNNEI. The V segment lost 6 bases and the J segment 3 bases; nucleotides outside the gene matches: 12. This chain's CDR3 is CASRVEYTGGDYGYTF. DNA of the CDR3: TGTGCCAGCAGGGTAGAATATACAGGGGGAGACTATGGCTACACCTTC.

This clone was detected once. V is TRBV5-1 and J is TRBJ1-4; possible D gene TRBD1, 5 bases. CDR1 is SGHRS and CDR2 is YFSETQ in the germline V gene. The CDR3 runs 12 residues. The V gene lost 0 bases and the J gene lost 13 bases, with 10 bases spanning the gap. The CDR3 here is CASSLAGGGLFF. CDR3 bases: TGCGCCAGCAGCTTGGCGGGCGGGGGACTGTTTTTT.

V usage is TRBV21-1 and J usage is TRBJ2-7; the table names TRBD2, a call not compared with the DNA. TRBV21-1 is labeled a pseudogene. This CDR3 has 15 residues. CDR3 sequence: CASSTRGLVTSEQYF. CDR3 bases: TGTGCCAGCAGCACCCGGGGACTAGTTACGAGCGAGCAGTACTTC.

This sequence joins TRBV2 and TRBJ1-2; 9 nucleotides align to TRBD1. V shed 5 bases and J 6 bases; nucleotides not matched to a gene: 7. This CDR3 contains 14 residues. Germline assignment: CDR1 SNHLY and CDR2 FYNNEI. The chain's CDR3 is CASSYNRGRDGYTF. The CDR3 DNA follows: TGTGCCAGCAGTTACAACAGGGGGCGGGATGGCTACACCTTC.

The rearrangement links TRBV4-2 to TRBJ2-2; D gene unclear. The CDR3 consists of 14 residues. In germline, CDR1 is LGHNA, CDR2 YNFKEQ. The V gene lost 6 bases and the J gene lost 0 bases, with 8 bases spanning the gap. In DNA, the CDR3 is TGTGCCAGCAGGGCGGTGACGAACACCGGGGAGCTGTTTTTT. Translation: CASRAVTNTGELFF.

The V gene is TRBV9, the J gene TRBJ2-1; perhaps TRBD2 as D (7 bases). Trimming shortened V by 0 bases and J by 6 bases, and 19 bases separated the two germline ends. Per germline, CDR1 SGDLS and CDR2 YYNGEE. CDR3 length equals 17 residues. The CDR3 loop reads CASSVARGTTGANEQFF. The CDR3 coding sequence is TGTGCCAGCAGCGTAGCTAGGGGGACTACCGGGGCCAATGAGCAGTTCTTC.

The chain uses TRBV4-2 and TRBJ2-3, with 8 bases fitting TRBD2. V shed 1 base, J shed 5 bases, and the junction held 5 bases outside the gene matches. Germline values: CDR1 LGHNA, CDR2 YNFKEQ. This CDR3 has 15 residues. In nucleotides, the CDR3 is TGTGCCAGCAGCCAAGCGGGGGGGATAGAAGATACGCAGTATTTT. Its translation is CASSQAGGIEDTQYF.

The genes are TRBV6-4 and TRBJ2-7; TRBD1 agrees at 9 bases. This CDR3 is 16 amino acids long. Germline CDR1 is MRHNA and CDR2 is SNTAGT. The trim removed 6 bases at V and 7 bases at J, leaving 16 bases unmatched. CDR3 residues: CASSSLRDRAPREQYF. The CDR3 bases are TGTGCCAGCAGCTCTTTGCGGGACAGGGCTCCAAGGGAGCAGTACTTC.

This chain links TRBV18 with TRBJ2-7; 9 bases are a match to TRBD1. CDR3 size: 16 residues. Losses at the gene ends were 0 bases for V and 5 bases for J; bases not matched to a gene: 8. Germline CDR1 and CDR2: KGHSH and LQKENI. CDR3 amino acids: CASSPPSTGGWHEQYF. DNA for the CDR3: TGTGCCAGCTCACCACCGTCGACAGGGGGTTGGCACGAGCAGTACTTC. The full variable domain, rest sourced from reference TRBV18 and TRBJ2-7, is NAGVMQNPRHLVRRRGQEARLRCSPMKGHSHVYWYRQLPEEGLKFMVYLQKENIIDESGMPKERFSAEFPKEGPSILRIQQVVRGDSAAYFCASSPPSTGGWHEQYFGPGTRLTVT.